Sequencing of this T cell receptor beta chain was carried out in a study of blood T cell repertoires in COVID-19. About the research overall: Specimens from acute and convalescent COVID-19 originated in the United States, Italy and Spain.

Here immunoSEQ multiplex PCR was the method, and the copy in TCRdb shows in-frame clones only, minus some. The sample records roughly 500,000 clones, about 88% being singletons. Seattle cases were enrolled at active infection and followed longitudinally. Between the trimmed V and J ends, which lost 5 bases and 0 bases, there was a span of 13 bases. The CDR3 extends over 15 amino acids. The germline CDR1 and CDR2 sequences are MNHEY and SVGAGI. The chain uses TRBV6-5 and TRBJ1-2; tentative D call: TRBD1 (5 bases). The sequencing input was peripheral blood. This TCR derives from a young man with COVID-19, enrolled during active disease. The CDR3 DNA reads as TGTGCCAGCAGTAACACAGGTTGGACTAACTATGGCTACACCTTC. This codes for CASSNTGWTNYGYTF.